Sequencing of this T cell receptor beta chain was carried out in a study of blood T cell repertoires in COVID-19. At the level of the study: Sites in the United States, Italy and Spain provided acute and convalescent COVID-19 samples. Sources were T cells, B-cell-depleted T cells, or PBMCs; the material itself was cDNA or gDNA.

Measured with immunoSEQ multiplex PCR; TCRdb has only the in-frame clones, and not every one. The table shows about 120,000 clones, with under 90% occurring only once. Trimming removed 3 bases from V and 2 bases from J, with 17 bases in between. The CDR3 spans 16 residues. Germline V gives CDR1 MGHRA, CDR2 YSYEKL. This receptor was taken from a man between 60 and 70 years old with acute or convalescent COVID-19. The specimen was peripheral blood. V usage is TRBV4-1 and J usage is TRBJ2-7; unclear D gene. The CDR3 protein is CASSQFLTGTTYEQYF. The CDR3 coding sequence is TGCGCCAGCAGCCAGTTTTTGACGGGTACGACCTACGAGCAGTACTTC.